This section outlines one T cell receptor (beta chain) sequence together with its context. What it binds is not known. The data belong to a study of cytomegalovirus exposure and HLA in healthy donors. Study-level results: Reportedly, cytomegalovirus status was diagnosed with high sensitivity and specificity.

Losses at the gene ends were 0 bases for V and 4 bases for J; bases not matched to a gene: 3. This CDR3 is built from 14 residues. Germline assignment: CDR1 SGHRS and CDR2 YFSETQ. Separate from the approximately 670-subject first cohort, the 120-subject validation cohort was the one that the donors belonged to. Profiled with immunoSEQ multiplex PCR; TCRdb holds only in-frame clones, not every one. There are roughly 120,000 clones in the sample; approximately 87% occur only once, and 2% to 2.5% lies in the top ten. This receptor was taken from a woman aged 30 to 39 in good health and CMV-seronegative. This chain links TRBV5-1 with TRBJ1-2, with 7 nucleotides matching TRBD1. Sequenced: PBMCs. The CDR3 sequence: CASSLGGQSYGYTF. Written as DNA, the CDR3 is TGCGCCAGCAGCTTGGGGGGACAGTCCTATGGCTACACCTTC.